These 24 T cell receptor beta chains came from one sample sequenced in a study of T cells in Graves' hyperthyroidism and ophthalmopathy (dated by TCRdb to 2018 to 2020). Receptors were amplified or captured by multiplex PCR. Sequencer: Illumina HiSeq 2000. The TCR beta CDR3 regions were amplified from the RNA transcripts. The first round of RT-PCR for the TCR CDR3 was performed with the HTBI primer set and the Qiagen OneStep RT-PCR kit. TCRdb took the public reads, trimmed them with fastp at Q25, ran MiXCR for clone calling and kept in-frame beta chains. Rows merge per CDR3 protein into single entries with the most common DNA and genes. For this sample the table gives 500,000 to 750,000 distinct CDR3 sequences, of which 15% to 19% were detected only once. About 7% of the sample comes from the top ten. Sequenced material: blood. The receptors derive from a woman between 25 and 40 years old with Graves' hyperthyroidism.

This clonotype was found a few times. The CDR3 sequence: CAWSKGKVNTEAFF. The CDR3 coding sequence is TGTGCCTGGAGTAAGGGTAAGGTGAACACTGAAGCTTTCTTT. This chain connects TRBV30 to TRBJ1-1; D ambiguous. The CDR3 spans 14 residues. Trimming removed 2 bases at V and 0 bases at J, with 10 bases between. Germline CDR1 reads GTSNPN; CDR2 reads SVGIG (reference sequence).

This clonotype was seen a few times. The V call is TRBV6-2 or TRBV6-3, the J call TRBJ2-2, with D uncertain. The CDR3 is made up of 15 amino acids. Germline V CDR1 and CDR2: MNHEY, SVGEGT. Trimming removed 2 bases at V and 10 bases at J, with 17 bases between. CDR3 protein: CASSYDRNVAEELFF. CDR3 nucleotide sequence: TGTGCCAGCAGTTACGACCGAAATGTGGCCGAGGAGCTGTTTTTT.

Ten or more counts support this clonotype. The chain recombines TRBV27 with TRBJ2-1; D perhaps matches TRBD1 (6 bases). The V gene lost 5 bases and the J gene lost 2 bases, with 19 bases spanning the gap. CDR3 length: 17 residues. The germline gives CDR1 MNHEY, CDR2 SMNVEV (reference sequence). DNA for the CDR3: TGTGCCAGCAGTCCCTTGGTCCCAGGGGTAGCCTACAATGAGCAGTTCTTC. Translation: CASSPLVPGVAYNEQFF.

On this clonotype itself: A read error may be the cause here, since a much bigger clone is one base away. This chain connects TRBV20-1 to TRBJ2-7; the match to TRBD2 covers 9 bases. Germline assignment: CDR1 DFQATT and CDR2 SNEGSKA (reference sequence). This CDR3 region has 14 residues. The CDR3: CSAEPSGNSYGQYF. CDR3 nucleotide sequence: TGCAGTGCTGAGCCTAGCGGGAACTCCTACGGGCAGTACTTC.

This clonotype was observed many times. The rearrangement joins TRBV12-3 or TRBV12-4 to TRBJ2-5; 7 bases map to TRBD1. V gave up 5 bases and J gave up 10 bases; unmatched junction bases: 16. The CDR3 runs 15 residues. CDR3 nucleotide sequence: TGTGCCAGCAGTCCTCGTACAGGGGCGCCACCAGTCCAGTACTTC. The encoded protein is CASSPRTGAPPVQYF.

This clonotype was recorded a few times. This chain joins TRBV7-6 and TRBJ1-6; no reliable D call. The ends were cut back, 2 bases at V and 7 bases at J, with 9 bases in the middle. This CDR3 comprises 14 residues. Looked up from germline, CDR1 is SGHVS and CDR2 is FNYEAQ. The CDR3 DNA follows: TGTGCCAGCAGCTTAAGGGAAACGAATTCACCCCTCCACTTT. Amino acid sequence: CASSLRETNSPLHF.

CDR3 DNA: TGTGCCAGCAGCCACGGGACAGGGTTTGGCTATGGCTACACCTTC. Its translation is CASSHGTGFGYGYTF. The chain joins TRBV3-1 to TRBJ1-2; 9 nucleotides match TRBD1. This CDR3 is 15 amino acids long. The V gene's germline CDR1 is LGHDT and CDR2 YNNKEL (reference sequence). The ends lost 3 bases at V and 4 bases at J; junction bases unmatched: 6.

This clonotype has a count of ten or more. The CDR3 region is CASSFKGVQNTEAFF. The CDR3 DNA reads as TGTGCCAGCAGCTTCAAGGGGGTTCAGAACACTGAAGCTTTCTTT. The chain joins TRBV5-5 to TRBJ1-1; D is perhaps TRBD1 (6 bases). The germline V and J ends were trimmed by 2 bases and 1 base, with 12 bases remaining between them. Germline V lookup: CDR1 SGHKS, CDR2 YYEKEE (reference sequence). CDR3 length: 15 residues.

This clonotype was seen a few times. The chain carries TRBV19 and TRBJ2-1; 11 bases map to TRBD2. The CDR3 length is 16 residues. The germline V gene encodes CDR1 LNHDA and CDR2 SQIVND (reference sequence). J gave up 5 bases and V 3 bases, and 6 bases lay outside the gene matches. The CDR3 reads CASSISGTSGNNEQFF. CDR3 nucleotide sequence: TGTGCCAGTAGTATTAGCGGGACTAGCGGTAACAATGAGCAGTTCTTC.

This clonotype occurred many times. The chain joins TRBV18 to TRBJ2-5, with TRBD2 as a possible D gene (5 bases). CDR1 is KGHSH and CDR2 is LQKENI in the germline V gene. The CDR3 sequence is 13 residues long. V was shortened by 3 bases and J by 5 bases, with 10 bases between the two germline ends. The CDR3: CASSPRGGETQYF. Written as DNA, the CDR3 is TGTGCCAGCTCACCGAGAGGCGGGGAGACCCAGTACTTC.

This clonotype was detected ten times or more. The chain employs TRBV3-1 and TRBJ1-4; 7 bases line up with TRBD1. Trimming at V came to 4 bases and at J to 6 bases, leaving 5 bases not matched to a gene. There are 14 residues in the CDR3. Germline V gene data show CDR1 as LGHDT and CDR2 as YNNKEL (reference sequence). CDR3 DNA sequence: TGTGCCAGCAGCCTCTCCGGGACAGATGAAAAACTGTTTTTT. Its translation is CASSLSGTDEKLFF.

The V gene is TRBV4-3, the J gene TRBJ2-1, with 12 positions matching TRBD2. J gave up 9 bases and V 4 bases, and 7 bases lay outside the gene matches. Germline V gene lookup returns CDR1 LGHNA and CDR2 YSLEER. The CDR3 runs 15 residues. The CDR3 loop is CASSPRTSGNLEQFF. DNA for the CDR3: TGCGCCAGCAGCCCTAGGACTAGCGGGAATCTTGAGCAGTTCTTC.

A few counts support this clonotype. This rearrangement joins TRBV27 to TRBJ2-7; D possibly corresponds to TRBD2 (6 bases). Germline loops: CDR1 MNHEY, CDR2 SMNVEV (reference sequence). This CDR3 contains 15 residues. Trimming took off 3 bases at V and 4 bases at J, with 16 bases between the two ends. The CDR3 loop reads CASSFGSGSFYEQYF. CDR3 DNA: TGTGCCAGCAGTTTTGGTAGCGGATCCTTTTACGAGCAGTACTTC.

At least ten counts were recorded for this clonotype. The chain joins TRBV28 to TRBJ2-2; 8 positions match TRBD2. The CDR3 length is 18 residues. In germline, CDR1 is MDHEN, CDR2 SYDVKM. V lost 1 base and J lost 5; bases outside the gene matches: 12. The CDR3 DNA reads TGTGCCAGCAGTTTATCCCGCCGGGCTAGCGGGCGGACCGGGGAGCTGTTTTTT. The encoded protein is CASSLSRRASGRTGELFF. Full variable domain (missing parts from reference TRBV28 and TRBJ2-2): DVKVTQSSRYLVKRTGEKVFLECVQDMDHENMFWYRQDPGLGLRLIYFSYDVKMKEKGDIPEGYSVSREKKERFSLILESASTNQTSMYLCASSLSRRASGRTGELFFGEGSRLTVL.

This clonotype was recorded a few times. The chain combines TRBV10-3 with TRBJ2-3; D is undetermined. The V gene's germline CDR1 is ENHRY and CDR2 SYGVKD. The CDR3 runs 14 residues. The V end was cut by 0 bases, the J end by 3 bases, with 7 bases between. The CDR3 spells CAISESMGTDTQYF. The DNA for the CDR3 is TGTGCCATCAGTGAGTCGATGGGTACAGATACGCAGTATTTT.

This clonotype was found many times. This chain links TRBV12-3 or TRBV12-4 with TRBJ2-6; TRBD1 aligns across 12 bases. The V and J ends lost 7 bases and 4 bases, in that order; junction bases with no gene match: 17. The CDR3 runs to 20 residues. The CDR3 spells CASTPRSRDRGHQGANVLTF. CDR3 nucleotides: TGTGCCAGCACCCCTCGGTCGAGGGACAGGGGGCATCAGGGGGCCAACGTCCTGACTTTC.

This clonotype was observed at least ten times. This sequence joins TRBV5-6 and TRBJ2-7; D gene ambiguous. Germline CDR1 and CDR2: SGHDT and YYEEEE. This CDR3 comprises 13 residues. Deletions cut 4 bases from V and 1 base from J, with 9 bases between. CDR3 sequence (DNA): TGTGCCAGCAGCGCAGGTCCTTCCTACGAGCAGTACTTC. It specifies CASSAGPSYEQYF.

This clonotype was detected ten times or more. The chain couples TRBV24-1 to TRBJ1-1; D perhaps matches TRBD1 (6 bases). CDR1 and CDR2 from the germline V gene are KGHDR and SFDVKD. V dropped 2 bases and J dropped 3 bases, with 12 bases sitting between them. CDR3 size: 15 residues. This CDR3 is CATSDSSGAHTEAFF. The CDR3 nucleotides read TGTGCCACCAGTGATTCTTCAGGGGCTCACACTGAAGCTTTCTTT.

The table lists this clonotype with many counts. The CDR3 here is CATSRDPTYEFDEQYF. The CDR3 DNA is TGTGCCACCAGCAGAGATCCCACATATGAGTTCGACGAGCAGTACTTC. This rearrangement joins TRBV15 to TRBJ2-7; D unresolved. The germline V and J ends were trimmed by 0 bases and 5 bases, with 17 bases remaining between them. CDR1 LNHNV and CDR2 YYDKDF come from the germline V gene (reference sequence). This CDR3 has 16 residues.

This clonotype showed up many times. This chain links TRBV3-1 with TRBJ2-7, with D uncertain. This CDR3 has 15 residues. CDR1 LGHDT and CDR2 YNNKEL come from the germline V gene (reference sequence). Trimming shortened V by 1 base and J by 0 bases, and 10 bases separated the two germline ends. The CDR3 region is CASSQVSRSSYEQYF. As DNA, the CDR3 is TGTGCCAGCAGCCAAGTCTCGCGGAGCTCCTACGAGCAGTACTTC.

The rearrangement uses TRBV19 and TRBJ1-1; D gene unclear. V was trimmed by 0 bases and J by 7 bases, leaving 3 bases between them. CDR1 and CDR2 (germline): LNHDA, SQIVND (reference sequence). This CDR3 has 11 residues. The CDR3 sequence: CASSIDREAFF. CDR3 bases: TGTGCCAGTAGTATAGACCGTGAAGCTTTCTTT.

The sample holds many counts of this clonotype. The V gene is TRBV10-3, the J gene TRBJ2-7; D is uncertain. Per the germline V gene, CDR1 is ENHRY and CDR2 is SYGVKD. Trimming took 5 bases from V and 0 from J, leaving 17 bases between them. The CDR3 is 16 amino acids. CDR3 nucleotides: TGTGCCATCAGTCCAAACAAAATACAGAGCTCCTACGAGCAGTACTTC. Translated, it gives CAISPNKIQSSYEQYF.

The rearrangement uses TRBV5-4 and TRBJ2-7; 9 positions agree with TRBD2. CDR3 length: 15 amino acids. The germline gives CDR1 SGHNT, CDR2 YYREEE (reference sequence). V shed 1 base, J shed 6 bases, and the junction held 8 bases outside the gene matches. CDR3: CASSLWGSGSTEQYF. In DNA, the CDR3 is TGTGCCAGCAGCTTGTGGGGTAGCGGGAGTACCGAGCAGTACTTC. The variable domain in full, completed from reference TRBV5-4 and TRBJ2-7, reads ETGVTQSPTHLIKTRGQQVTLRCSSQSGHNTVSWYQQALGQGPQFIFQYYREEENGRGNFPPRFSGLQFPNYSSELNVNALELDDSALYLCASSLWGSGSTEQYFGPGTRLTVT.

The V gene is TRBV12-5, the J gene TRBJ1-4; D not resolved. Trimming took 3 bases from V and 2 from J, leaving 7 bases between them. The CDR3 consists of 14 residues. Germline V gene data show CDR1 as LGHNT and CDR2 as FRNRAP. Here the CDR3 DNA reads TGTGCTAGTGGTTTACCTGAGACTAATGAAAAACTGTTTTTT. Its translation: CASGLPETNEKLFF.